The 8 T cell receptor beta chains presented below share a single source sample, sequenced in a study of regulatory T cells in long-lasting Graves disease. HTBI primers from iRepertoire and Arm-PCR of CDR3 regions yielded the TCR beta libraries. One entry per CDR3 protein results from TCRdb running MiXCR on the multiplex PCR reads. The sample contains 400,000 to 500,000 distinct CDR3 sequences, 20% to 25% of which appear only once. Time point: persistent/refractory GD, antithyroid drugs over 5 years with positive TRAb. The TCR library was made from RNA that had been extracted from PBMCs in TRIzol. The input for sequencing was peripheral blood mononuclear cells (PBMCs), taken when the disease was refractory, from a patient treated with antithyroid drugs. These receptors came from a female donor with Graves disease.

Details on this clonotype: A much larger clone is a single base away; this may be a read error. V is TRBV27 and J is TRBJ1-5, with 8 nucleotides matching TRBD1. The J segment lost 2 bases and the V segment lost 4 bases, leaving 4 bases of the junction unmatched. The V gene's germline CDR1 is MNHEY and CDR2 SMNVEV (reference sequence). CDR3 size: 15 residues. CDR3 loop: CASSSGGVGNQPQHF. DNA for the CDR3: TGTGCCAGCAGTTCAGGGGGCGTGGGCAATCAGCCCCAGCATTTT.

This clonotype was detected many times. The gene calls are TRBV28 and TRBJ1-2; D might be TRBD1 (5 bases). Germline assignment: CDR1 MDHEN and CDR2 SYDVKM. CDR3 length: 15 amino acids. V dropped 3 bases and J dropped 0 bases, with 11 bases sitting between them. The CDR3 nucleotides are TGTGCCAGCAGTTTCCAGCCGGGACCTAACTATGGCTACACCTTC. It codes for CASSFQPGPNYGYTF.

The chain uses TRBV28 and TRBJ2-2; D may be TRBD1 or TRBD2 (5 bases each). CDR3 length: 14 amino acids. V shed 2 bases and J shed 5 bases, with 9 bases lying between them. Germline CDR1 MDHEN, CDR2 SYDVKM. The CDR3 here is CASSLEWGTGELFF. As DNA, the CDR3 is TGTGCCAGCAGTTTAGAGTGGGGGACCGGGGAGCTGTTTTTT.

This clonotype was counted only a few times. The CDR3 reads CSAITNMNTEAFF. The CDR3 coding sequence is TGCAGCGCCATCACAAACATGAACACTGAAGCTTTCTTT. This chain uses TRBV29-1 with TRBJ1-1; no clear D gene. CDR3 size: 13 residues. Between the trimmed V and J ends, which lost 7 bases and 0 bases, there was a span of 12 bases. Germline CDR1 reads SQVTM; CDR2 reads ANQGSEA.

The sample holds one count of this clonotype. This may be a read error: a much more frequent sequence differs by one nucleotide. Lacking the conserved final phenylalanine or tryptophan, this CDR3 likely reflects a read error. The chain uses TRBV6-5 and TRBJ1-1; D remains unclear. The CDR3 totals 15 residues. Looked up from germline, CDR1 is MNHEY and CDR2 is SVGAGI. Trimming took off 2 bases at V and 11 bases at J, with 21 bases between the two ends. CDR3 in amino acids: CASSYGQSAAYRAFS. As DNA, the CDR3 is TGTGCCAGCAGTTACGGCCAGTCCGCTGCCTATCGGGCTTTCTCT.

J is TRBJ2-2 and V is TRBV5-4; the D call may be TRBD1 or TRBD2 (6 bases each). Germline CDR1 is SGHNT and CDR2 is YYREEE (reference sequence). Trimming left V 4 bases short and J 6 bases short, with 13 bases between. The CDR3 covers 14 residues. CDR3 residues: CASSMDGGPGELFF. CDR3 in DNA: TGTGCCAGCAGCATGGATGGGGGGCCCGGGGAGCTGTTTTTT.

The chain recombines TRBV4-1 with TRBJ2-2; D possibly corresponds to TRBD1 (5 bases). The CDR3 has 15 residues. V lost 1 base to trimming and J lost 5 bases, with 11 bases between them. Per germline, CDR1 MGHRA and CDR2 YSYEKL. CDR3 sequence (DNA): TGCGCCAGCAGCCAAGTCCAGGGTGTTACCGGGGAGCTGTTTTTT. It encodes CASSQVQGVTGELFF.

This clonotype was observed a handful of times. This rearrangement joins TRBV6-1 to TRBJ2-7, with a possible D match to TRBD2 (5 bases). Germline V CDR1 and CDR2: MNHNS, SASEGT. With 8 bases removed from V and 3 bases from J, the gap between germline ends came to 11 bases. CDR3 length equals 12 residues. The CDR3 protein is CASYGISYEQYF. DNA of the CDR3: TGTGCCAGCTACGGGATTAGCTACGAGCAGTACTTC.